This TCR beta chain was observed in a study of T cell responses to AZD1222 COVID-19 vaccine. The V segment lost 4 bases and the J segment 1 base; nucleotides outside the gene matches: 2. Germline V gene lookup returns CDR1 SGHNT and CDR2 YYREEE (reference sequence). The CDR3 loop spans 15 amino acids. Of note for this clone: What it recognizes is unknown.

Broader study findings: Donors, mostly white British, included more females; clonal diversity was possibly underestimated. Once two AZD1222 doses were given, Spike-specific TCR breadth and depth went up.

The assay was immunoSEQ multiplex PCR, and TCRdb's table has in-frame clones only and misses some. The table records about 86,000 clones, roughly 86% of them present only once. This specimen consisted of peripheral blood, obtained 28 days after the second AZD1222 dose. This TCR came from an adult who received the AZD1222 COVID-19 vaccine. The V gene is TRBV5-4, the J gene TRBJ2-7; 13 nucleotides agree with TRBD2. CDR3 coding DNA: TGTGCCAGCAGCCAGGGACTAGCGGGGTCCTACGAGCAGTACTTC. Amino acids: CASSQGLAGSYEQYF.